The entry that follows covers one T cell receptor (beta chain) sequence. No cognate antigen has been identified for it. No per-base quality is available; no much larger clone lies one base away. Receptor libraries were prepared by the immunoSEQ multiplex PCR assay. Each sample had around 92,000 TCR templates assayed by the deep sequencing platform. Genomic DNA extracted from sorted T cells was the material used for TCRbeta CDR3 sequencing. Per the original workflow: The R programming language was used for the clonal analysis of the TCRbeta CDR3 data. Alloreactive CD4+ and CD8+ clones were defined by comparing unstimulated samples with post-reaction CFSE-low samples. Regulatory or non-regulatory origin of alloreactive CD4+ clones was assigned by matching sequences to the sorted unstimulated Treg and non-Treg repertoires. What TCRdb holds here is the immuneACCESS table cut down to in-frame rearrangements. Part of the clones is not present; checked against another copy, under half of the missing clones reflect an unresolved V gene, and the others are unexplained. Clone size and V and J calls were adopted from that table, with D and trimming inferred from the DNA. This sample is represented by approximately 120,000 clones; about 93% of them were singletons. The ten biggest clones cover around 0.15% of the sample.

For CDR1 and CDR2, the germline V gene (reference sequence) lists LNHDA and SQIVND. Measured from the cysteine to the phenylalanine, the CDR3 is 13 residues long. Only CDR3 DNA remains: 39 bases, in frame from the first base. The germline V and J ends show losses of 5 bases and 2 bases respectively, and no gene match explains 3 bases of the junction. These data are taken from a study of siplizumab effects on memory and regulatory T cells (dated by TCRdb to about 2019). For context, the study as a whole: The study looked at the effect of siplizumab, an anti-CD2 antibody, on alloreactive T-cell subsets in allogeneic mixed lymphocyte reactions made from human PBMCs. Here is what the overall study found, with its caveats: The suppressive function of proliferating Tregs from siplizumab cultures was not functionally confirmed. Siplizumab significantly reduced the cumulative frequency of alloreactive sequences traceable to unstimulated CD4+ memory T cells. For roughly 75-96% of proliferating CD4+ or CD8+ clones, no naive or memory phenotype could be assigned. Because sequences at frequencies below about 10^-5 were poorly captured, only a minor fraction of alloreactive clones could be mapped back to unstimulated subsets. Among mappable alloreactive CD4+ clones, the Treg-derived fraction averaged about 70% with siplizumab versus about 25% in control reactions. Unstimulated naive T cells appeared to be more diverse than memory T cells, and naive cells seemed to make a substantial contribution to the alloresponse.

TCRbeta CDR3 sequencing was performed on sorted unstimulated T cells and on proliferating T cells recovered from mixed lymphocyte reactions. Fresh whole blood from some ten HLA-typed healthy donors was used as the source from which PBMCs were isolated. Unstimulated CD4+ non-regulatory T cells were FACS-sorted to map the origin of alloreactive clones. The V and J genes are TRBV19 and TRBJ2-7, with 7 junctional bases fitting TRBD2. The sample taken for sequencing was non-Treg CD4+ T cells sorted from blood. The label giving this sample's cell subset or site can be read as: FACS-sorted unstimulated CD4+ non-regulatory T cells. This receptor was taken from a human donor in good health. The DNA sequence is given as TGTGCCAGTAGTCTCGGACTAGCCTACGAGCAGTACTTC. It translates to CASSLGLAYEQYF.